This T cell receptor (beta chain) was identified during a study of identical twins. TCRdb itself ran the 5' RACE reads through MiXCR, one entry per CDR3 protein. The table shows 1.5 million to 2 million distinct CDR3 sequences, with under 35% occurring only once. V lost 1 base, J lost 3 bases, and 9 bases lay in between. Germline CDR1 SGHAT, CDR2 FQNNGV. This CDR3 is built from 14 residues. This chain joins TRBV11-2 and TRBJ1-1; D not resolved. The sample taken for sequencing was cord blood. This clonotype was sampled from a newborn girl in good health. The CDR3 bases are TGTGCCAGCAGCTTAGTAGTCGGTCACACTGAAGCTTTCTTT. Protein product: CASSLVVGHTEAFF.